One and the same sample provided the 20 T cell receptor beta chains below, sequenced in a study of post-analysis software for immune sequencing data. Study-wide results and caveats: In patients, TRBV5-6, TRBV5-1 and TRBV20-1 belonged to five TRBV segments found more frequently than in controls.

Prepared TCR beta cDNA libraries contained unique molecular identifiers. TCRdb itself ran the PCR reads through MiXCR, one entry per CDR3 protein. The data show over 150,000 distinct CDR3 sequences, with roughly 30% seen just once and about 1.6% held by the top ten. No antigen is known for these receptors. What was sequenced was blood. Source of these receptors: a girl aged 5-17 years with multiple sclerosis.

Of note for this clonotype: It may be a read error: a sequence one base away is much more abundant. The V gene is TRBV28, the J gene TRBJ2-7; D is tentatively TRBD1 or TRBD2 (6 bases each). Trimming removed 6 bases at V and 1 base at J, with 10 bases between. The CDR3 runs to 13 residues. The germline CDR1 and CDR2 sequences are MDHEN and SYDVKM. DNA of the CDR3: TGTGCCAGCAGGGGGGGACAATCCTACGAGCAGTACTTC. Its translation: CASRGGQSYEQYF.

This clonotype came up a few times. The chain links TRBV10-2 to TRBJ2-3; 12 nucleotides line up with TRBD2. In germline, CDR1 is WSHSY, CDR2 SAAADI. Trimming removed 0 bases from V and 4 bases from J; junction bases left unmatched: 5. The CDR3 consists of 17 residues. The CDR3 coding sequence is TGCGCCAGCAGTGAGTCGACTAGCGGGGGTTTCTCAGATACGCAGTATTTT. It codes for CASSESTSGGFSDTQYF.

This clonotype was seen repeatedly, ten times or more. The chain joins TRBV20-1 to TRBJ2-1; D remains ambiguous. V lost 5 bases and J 4 bases, leaving 12 bases between the germline ends. The CDR3 totals 13 residues. From germline, CDR1 is DFQATT and CDR2 SNEGSKA (reference sequence). The CDR3 coding sequence is TGCAGTGCTGAGACCGTTTGGTACAATGAGCAGTTCTTC. As protein: CSAETVWYNEQFF.

As regards this clonotype: This could be a read error, since a much larger clone is one nucleotide away. The chain carries TRBV6-6 and TRBJ1-1; D ambiguous. Germline V lookup: CDR1 MNHNY, CDR2 SVGAGI (reference sequence). The length of the CDR3 is 13 residues. In nucleotides, the CDR3 is TGTACCAGCAGTCTCACAGCTAACACTGAAGCTTTCTTT. Translating gives CTSSLTANTEAFF.

As for this clonotype: This may arise from a read error, as a much more abundant clone is one base away. This chain joins TRBV5-1 and TRBJ2-3, with D maybe TRBD2 (6 bases). The CDR3 consists of 15 residues. From germline, CDR1 is SGHRS and CDR2 YFSETQ. The CDR3 bases are TGCGCCAGCAGCACAAGCGGGCCCATCACAAATACGCAGTATTTT. This sequence encodes CASSTSGPITNTQYF. Using reference TRBV5-1 and TRBJ2-3 for the parts outside the CDR3, the full variable domain is KAGVTQTPRYLIKTRGQQVTLSCSPISGHRSVSWYQQTPGQGLQFLFEYFSETQRNKGNFPGRFSGRQFSNSRSEMNVSTLELGDSALYLCASSTSGPITNTQYFGPGTRLTVL.

This clonotype was seen ten or more times. The chain joins TRBV5-1 to TRBJ2-4, with a tentative D call TRBD2 (5 bases). The CDR3 consists of 16 residues. CDR1 is SGHRS and CDR2 is YFSETQ in the germline V gene. The V gene lost 0 bases and the J gene lost 2 bases, with 12 bases spanning the gap. This CDR3 is CASSLGGMGTKNIQYF. The CDR3 DNA reads TGCGCCAGCAGCTTGGGAGGGATGGGAACCAAAAACATTCAGTACTTC.

The V call is TRBV10-3, the J call TRBJ1-2, with D hard to call. The CDR3 has 13 amino acids. Trimming removed 10 bases at V and 4 bases at J, with 16 bases between. CDR1 ENHRY and CDR2 SYGVKD come from the germline V gene. Here the CDR3 reads CASRPAGIYGYTF. The CDR3 nucleotides read TGTGCCAGCCGACCGGCGGGGATCTATGGCTACACCTTC.

This sequence joins TRBV20-1 and TRBJ2-5; a possible D gene is TRBD2 (6 bases). Germline V lookup: CDR1 DFQATT, CDR2 SNEGSKA (reference sequence). This CDR3 has 14 residues. The V and J ends lost 3 bases and 5 bases respectively, with 16 bases between them. Written as DNA, the CDR3 is TGCAGTGCTAGTAAACGGGGGACGGAGGAGACCCAGTACTTC. Translating it yields CSASKRGTEETQYF.

This clonotype was counted at least ten times. This CDR3 is CASSLSYSYNEQFF. The CDR3 region has the DNA TGCGCCAGCAGCCTGTCGTACTCCTACAATGAGCAGTTCTTC. The chain employs TRBV5-1 and TRBJ2-1; D gene uncertain. The germline gives CDR1 SGHRS, CDR2 YFSETQ. The CDR3 is made up of 14 amino acids. Trimming stripped 4 bases from V and 0 bases from J, with 8 bases between.

The chain carries TRBV3-1 and TRBJ2-7, with D possibly called TRBD1 or TRBD2 (6 bases each). Trimming removed 0 bases at V and 7 bases at J, with 16 bases between. From germline, CDR1 is LGHDT and CDR2 YNNKEL (reference sequence). The CDR3 extends over 15 amino acids. CDR3 protein: CASSQDLGGWNEQYF. As DNA, the CDR3 is TGTGCCAGCAGCCAAGATCTAGGGGGGTGGAATGAGCAGTACTTC.

The chain recombines TRBV19 with TRBJ2-5, with TRBD1 as a possible D gene (8 bases). Between the trimmed V and J ends, which lost 5 bases and 5 bases, there was a span of 15 bases. CDR1 and CDR2 (germline): LNHDA, SQIVND (reference sequence). The CDR3 length is 14 residues. CDR3 residues: CASSLDRGGETQYF. In DNA form, the CDR3 reads TGTGCCAGTAGTCTCGACAGGGGAGGGGAGACCCAGTACTTC.

On this clonotype itself: At one end, the junction sequence differs from germline, possibly due to a read error. V is TRBV20-1 and J is TRBJ2-7; D is perhaps TRBD2 (6 bases). Germline lookup yields CDR1 DFQATT and CDR2 SNEGSKA (reference sequence). CDR3 length: 14 residues. The CDR3 DNA follows: TGCAGTGCTAGAGATTACGGGAGCTCCTATGAGCAGTACTTC. This codes for CSARDYGSSYEQYF.

With regard to this clonotype: This may stem from a read error, because a much larger clone lies one nucleotide away. This chain uses TRBV9 with TRBJ2-1, with 9 positions matching TRBD2. Trimming took 7 bases from V and 4 from J; bases not matched to a gene: 18. CDR1 and CDR2 (germline): SGDLS, YYNGEE. The CDR3 length is 18 residues. The CDR3 sequence: CASGYGREGRDPYNEQFF. For the CDR3, the DNA is TGTGCCAGCGGATACGGGCGGGAGGGCCGGGATCCGTACAATGAGCAGTTCTTC.

This clonotype has just a few counts. The chain combines TRBV12-3 or TRBV12-4 with TRBJ1-5; D perhaps matches TRBD1 (6 bases). This CDR3 comprises 13 residues. Trimming took 4 bases from V and 2 from J, leaving 6 bases between them. This CDR3 is CASSSGGNQPQHF. CDR3 DNA sequence: TGTGCCAGCAGTTCAGGGGGCAATCAGCCCCAGCATTTT.

About this clonotype: This may be a read error: a much more frequent sequence differs by one nucleotide. The chain has TRBV12-3 or TRBV12-4 and TRBJ2-3; tentatively, D is TRBD2 (6 bases). The CDR3 has 15 residues. CDR3 bases: TGTGCCAGCAGTTCCTCCGGGACTGGCGCAGATGCGCAGTATTTT. It specifies CASSSSGTGADAQYF.

This clonotype was observed at least ten times. This chain connects TRBV27 to TRBJ2-3; maybe TRBD1 (5 bases). The CDR3 is made up of 14 amino acids. With 3 bases removed from V and 7 bases from J, the gap between germline ends came to 14 bases. Per the germline V gene, CDR1 is MNHEY and CDR2 is SMNVEV (reference sequence). The CDR3 DNA follows: TGTGCCAGCAGTTTCCAGGACATCGGCAATACGCAGTATTTT. This encodes CASSFQDIGNTQYF.

This clonotype has more than one count but fewer than ten. The chain couples TRBV3-1 to TRBJ2-7; 13 positions agree with TRBD2. Germline CDR1 is LGHDT and CDR2 is YNNKEL (reference sequence). The CDR3 extends over 18 amino acids. V gave up 4 bases and J gave up 3 bases; unmatched junction bases: 12. The CDR3 nucleotides are TGTGCCAGCAGCCCAAGGACTAGCGGGAGTGGATTTTTCTACGAGCAGTACTTC. Translating it yields CASSPRTSGSGFFYEQYF.

A note on this clonotype: A much larger clone lies one base from this, so it may be a read error. The J gene is TRBJ2-3, the V gene TRBV7-9; TRBD1 or TRBD2 may be the D gene (5 bases each). Trimming cost V 5 bases and J 8 bases, with 23 bases left between them. The CDR3 contains 16 residues. Germline CDR1 and CDR2: SEHNR and FQNEAQ (reference sequence). The CDR3 nucleotides are TGTGCCAGCAGCCCTCTCGTCGGGGCTTTTCGGGGTACGCAGTATTTT. Protein sequence: CASSPLVGAFRGTQYF. Supplemented by reference TRBV7-9 and TRBJ2-3, the full variable domain reads DTGVSQNPRHKITKRGQNVTFRCDPISEHNRLYWYRQTLGQGPEFLTYFQNEAQLEKSRLLSDRFSAERPKGSFSTLEIQRTEQGDSAMYLCASSPLVGAFRGTQYFGPGTRLTVL.

The table lists this clonotype with a few counts. The chain uses TRBV12-3 or TRBV12-4 and TRBJ1-5; a possible D gene is TRBD1 (5 bases). CDR3 length: 13 amino acids. V lost 1 base, J lost 5 bases, and 6 bases lay in between. The CDR3 DNA is TGTGCCAGCAGTTTAGGCAGGGATCAGCCCCAGCATTTT. It translates to CASSLGRDQPQHF.

About this clonotype itself: At one end the junction does not follow the germline gene, possibly because of a read error. V usage is TRBV6-1 and J usage is TRBJ1-6; D unresolved. Per the germline V gene, CDR1 is MNHNS and CDR2 is SASEGT. CDR3 length equals 15 residues. The CDR3 DNA is TGTGCCGGCAGCCTCGGTTACCAGGCCCCCTTGCCCCTCCACTTT. Residues: CAGSLGYQAPLPLHF.